Presented here are 3 T cell receptor beta chains from one specimen sequenced in a study of cytomegalovirus exposure and HLA in healthy donors. Sequencing was performed with immunoSEQ multiplex PCR; in TCRdb, only in-frame clones are kept and a portion is missing. There are 110,000 or so clones in the sample; approximately 85% occur only once, and nearly 5% lies in the top ten. The sequenced material came from PBMCs. The receptor set was obtained from a man between 18 and 35 years old in good health and CMV-seronegative.

V gene TRBV5-4 combines with J gene TRBJ1-1, with 11 nucleotides matching TRBD1. V dropped 1 base and J dropped 10; count of bases not matched to a gene: 3. Looked up from germline, CDR1 is SGHNT and CDR2 is YYREEE (reference sequence). The CDR3 has 13 amino acids. The CDR3 DNA follows: TGTGCCAGCAGCTTGAGGGACAGGGGGTCAGCTTTCTTT. It encodes CASSLRDRGSAFF.

V usage is TRBV7-2 and J usage is TRBJ1-6; maybe TRBD1 (6 bases). Germline loops: CDR1 SGHTA, CDR2 FQGNSA. The ends were cut back, 3 bases at V and 2 bases at J, with 11 bases in the middle. This CDR3 contains 16 residues. CDR3 bases: TGTGCCAGCAGCTTGTATCGGGACACCTATAATTCACCCCTCCACTTT. It encodes CASSLYRDTYNSPLHF.

This chain uses TRBV5-1 with TRBJ2-7; no clear D. The CDR3 runs to 14 residues. Trimming removed 0 bases at V and 3 bases at J, with 10 bases between. CDR1 is SGHRS, CDR2 YFSETQ, per germline. The CDR3 DNA is TGCGCCAGCAGCTTGGAAGCTAGTGTCTACGAGCAGTACTTC. Translated: CASSLEASVYEQYF. Together with reference TRBV5-1 and TRBJ2-7, the CDR3 gives the full variable domain: KAGVTQTPRYLIKTRGQQVTLSCSPISGHRSVSWYQQTPGQGLQFLFEYFSETQRNKGNFPGRFSGRQFSNSRSEMNVSTLELGDSALYLCASSLEASVYEQYFGPGTRLTVT.